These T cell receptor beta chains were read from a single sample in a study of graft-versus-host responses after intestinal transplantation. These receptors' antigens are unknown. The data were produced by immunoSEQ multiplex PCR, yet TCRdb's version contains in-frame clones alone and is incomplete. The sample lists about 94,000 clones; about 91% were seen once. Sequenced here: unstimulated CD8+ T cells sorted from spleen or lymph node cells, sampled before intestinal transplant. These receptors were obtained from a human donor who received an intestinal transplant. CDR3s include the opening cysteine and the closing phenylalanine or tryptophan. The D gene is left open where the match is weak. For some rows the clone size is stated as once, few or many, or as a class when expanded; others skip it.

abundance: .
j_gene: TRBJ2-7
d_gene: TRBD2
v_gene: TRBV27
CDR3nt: TGTGCCAGCAGTCATCTAGCGGCCTACGAGCAGTACTTC
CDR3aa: CASSHLAAYEQYF

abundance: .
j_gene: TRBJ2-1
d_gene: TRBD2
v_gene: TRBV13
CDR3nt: TGTGCCAGCAGCGGGACTAGCGCGAGTAATGAGCAGTTCTTC
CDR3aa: CASSGTSASNEQFF

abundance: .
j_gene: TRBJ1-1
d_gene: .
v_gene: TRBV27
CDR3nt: TGTGCCAGCAGTTTATGGGCTGAGAACACTGAAGCTTTCTTT
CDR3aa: CASSLWAENTEAFF

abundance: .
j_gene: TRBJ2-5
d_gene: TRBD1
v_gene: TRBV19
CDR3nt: TGTGCCAGTTGGGACAGGGGATACCAAGAGACCCAGTACTTC
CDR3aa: CASWDRGYQETQYF

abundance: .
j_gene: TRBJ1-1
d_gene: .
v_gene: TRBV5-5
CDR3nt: TGTGCCAGCAGCCCTACAGGGAACGCTGAAGCTTTCTTT
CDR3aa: CASSPTGNAEAFF

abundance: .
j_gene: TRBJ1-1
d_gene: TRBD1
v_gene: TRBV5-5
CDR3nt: TGTGCCAGCAGCTCGACAGGGATGAACACTGAAGCTTTCTTT
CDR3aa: CASSSTGMNTEAFF

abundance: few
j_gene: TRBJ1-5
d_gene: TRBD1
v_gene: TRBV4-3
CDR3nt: TGCGCCAGCAGCCAAGTTACAGGGGATCAGCCCCAGCATTTT
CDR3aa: CASSQVTGDQPQHF

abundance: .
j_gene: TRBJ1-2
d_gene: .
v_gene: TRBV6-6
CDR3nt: TGTGCCAGCAGTTACTCGACAGATAACTATGGCTACACCTTC
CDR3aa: CASSYSTDNYGYTF

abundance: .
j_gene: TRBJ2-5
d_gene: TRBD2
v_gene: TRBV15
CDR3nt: TGTGCCACCAGCAGAGATGGGACTAGCGATCCGACCCAGTACTTC
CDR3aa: CATSRDGTSDPTQYF

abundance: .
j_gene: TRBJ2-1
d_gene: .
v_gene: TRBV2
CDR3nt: TGTGCCATACAAGGGGGTAGCTCCTACAATGAGCAGTTCTTC
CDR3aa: CAIQGGSSYNEQFF

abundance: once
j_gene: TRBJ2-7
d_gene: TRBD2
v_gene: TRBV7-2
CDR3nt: TGTGCCAGCAGCTCCCGAACCGGGACTAGCGCCTACGAGCAGTACTTC
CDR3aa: CASSSRTGTSAYEQYF

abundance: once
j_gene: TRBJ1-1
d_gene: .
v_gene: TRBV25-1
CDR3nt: TGTGCCAGCAGTGGCCCCGGGACTGCGAGTACTGAAGCTTTCTTT
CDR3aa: CASSGPGTASTEAFF

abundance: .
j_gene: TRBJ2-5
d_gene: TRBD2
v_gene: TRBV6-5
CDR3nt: TGTGCCAGCAGTTACTCGGGACTAGCGGGAGTAGAGACCCAGTACTTC
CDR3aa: CASSYSGLAGVETQYF

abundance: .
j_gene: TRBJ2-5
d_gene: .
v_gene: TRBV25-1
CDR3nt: TGTGCCAGCAGTGAAGAGGACTACGGGGAGACCCAGTACTTC
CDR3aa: CASSEEDYGETQYF

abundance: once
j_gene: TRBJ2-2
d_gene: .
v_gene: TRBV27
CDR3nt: TGTGCCAGCAGTTTGGCCGGGACCGGGGAGCTGTTTTTT
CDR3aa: CASSLAGTGELFF

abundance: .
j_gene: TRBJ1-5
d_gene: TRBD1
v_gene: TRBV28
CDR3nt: TGTGCCAGCAGCCCAGGACAGGCCTCCAATCAGCCCCAGCATTTT
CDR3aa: CASSPGQASNQPQHF

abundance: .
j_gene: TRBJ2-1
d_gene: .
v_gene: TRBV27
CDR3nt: TGTGCCAGCAGAACCATACAGGTTCTAAATGAGCAGTTCTTC
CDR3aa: CASRTIQVLNEQFF

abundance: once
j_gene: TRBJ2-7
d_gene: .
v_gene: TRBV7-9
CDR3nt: TGTGCCAGCAGAAAAGAAGGAGGTTTCTACGAGCAGTACTTC
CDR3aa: CASRKEGGFYEQYF

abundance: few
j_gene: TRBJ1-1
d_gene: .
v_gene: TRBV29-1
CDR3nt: TGCAGCGTTCCGACGGGGAACACTGAAGCTTTCTTT
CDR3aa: CSVPTGNTEAFF

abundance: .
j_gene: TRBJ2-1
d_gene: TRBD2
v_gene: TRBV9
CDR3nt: TGTGCCAGCAGCGTAGGGGGACTAGCGGGAGGACCCTACAATGAGCAGTTCTTC
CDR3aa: CASSVGGLAGGPYNEQFF

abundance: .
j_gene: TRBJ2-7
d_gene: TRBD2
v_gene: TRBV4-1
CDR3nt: TGCGCCAGCAGCCAAGGAGCAGGCGGGGGCTACGAGCAGTACTTC
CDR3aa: CASSQGAGGGYEQYF

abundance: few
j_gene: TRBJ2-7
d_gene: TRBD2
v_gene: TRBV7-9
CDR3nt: TGTGCCAGCAGCTTAGTCTCCGGACTAGAGACCTACGAGCAGTACTTC
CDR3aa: CASSLVSGLETYEQYF

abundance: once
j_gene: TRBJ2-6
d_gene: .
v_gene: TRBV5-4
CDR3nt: TGTGCCAGCAGAGCCGTTTATTCTGGGGCCAACGTCCTGACTTTC
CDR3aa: CASRAVYSGANVLTF

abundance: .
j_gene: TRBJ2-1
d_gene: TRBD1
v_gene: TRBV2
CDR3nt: TGTGCCGCCCGGGACAGGGTGTTCGATGAGCAGTTCTTC
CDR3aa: CAARDRVFDEQFF

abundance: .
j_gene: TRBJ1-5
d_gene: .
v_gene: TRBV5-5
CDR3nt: TGTGCCAGCAGCTTGGCCCCACAGCAATATAGCAATCAGCCCCAGCATTTT
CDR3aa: CASSLAPQQYSNQPQHF

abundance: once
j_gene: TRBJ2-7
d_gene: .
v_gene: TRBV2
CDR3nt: TGTGCCAGCAGGTATTACGAGCAGTACTTC
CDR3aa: CASRYYEQYF

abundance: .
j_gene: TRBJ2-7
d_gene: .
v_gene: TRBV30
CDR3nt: TGTGCCTGGAGTGTACCCGGGGAGCAGTACTTC
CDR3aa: CAWSVPGEQYF

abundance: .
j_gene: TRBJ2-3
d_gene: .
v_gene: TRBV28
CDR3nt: TGTGCCAGCAGTTTAACCAGGCTAAACACAGATACGCAGTATTTT
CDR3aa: CASSLTRLNTDTQYF

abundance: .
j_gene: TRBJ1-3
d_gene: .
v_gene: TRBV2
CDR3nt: TGTGCCACCGATGACAGCTCTGGAAACACCATATATTTT
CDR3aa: CATDDSSGNTIYF

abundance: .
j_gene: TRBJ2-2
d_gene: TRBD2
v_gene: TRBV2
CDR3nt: TGTGCCAGCAGGGTGACTAGCGAGAACACCGGGGAGCTGTTTTTT
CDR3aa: CASRVTSENTGELFF

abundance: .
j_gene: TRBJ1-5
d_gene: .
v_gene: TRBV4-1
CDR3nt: TGCGCCAGCAGCCAAGAAATCTGGGGGGTAAATAGCAATCAGCCCCAGCATTTT
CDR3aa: CASSQEIWGVNSNQPQHF

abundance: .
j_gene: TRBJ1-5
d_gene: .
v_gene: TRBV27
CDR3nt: TGTGCCAGCAGGCTACAGGGCTATAGCAATCAGCCCCAGCATTTT
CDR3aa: CASRLQGYSNQPQHF

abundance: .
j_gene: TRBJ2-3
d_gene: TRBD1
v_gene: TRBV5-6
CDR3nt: TGTGCCAGCAGCTTTAGACAGGGGCGACCTAGCACAGATACGCAGTATTTT
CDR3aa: CASSFRQGRPSTDTQYF

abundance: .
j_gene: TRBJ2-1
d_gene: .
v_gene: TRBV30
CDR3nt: TGTGCCTGGAGTGTAGGGGCGTACAATGAGCAGTTCTTC
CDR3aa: CAWSVGAYNEQFF

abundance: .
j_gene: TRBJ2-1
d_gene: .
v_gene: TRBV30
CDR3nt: TGTGCCTGGATCGGGAGCTCCTACAATGAGCAGTTCTTC
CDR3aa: CAWIGSSYNEQFF

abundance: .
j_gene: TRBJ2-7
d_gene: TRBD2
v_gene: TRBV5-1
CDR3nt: TGCGCCAGCAGCTTGGAACCTAGCGGGTCCTACGAGCAGTACTTC
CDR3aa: CASSLEPSGSYEQYF

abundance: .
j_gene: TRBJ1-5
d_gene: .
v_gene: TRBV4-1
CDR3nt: TGCGCCAGCAGCCAAGACGGGAGGCAGCATTTT
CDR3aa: CASSQDGRQHF

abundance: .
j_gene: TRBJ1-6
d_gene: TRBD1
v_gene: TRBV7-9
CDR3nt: TGTGCCAGCAGCTTAGCGCCGGGACAGTGGATAACAGATAATTCACCCCTCCACTTT
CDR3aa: CASSLAPGQWITDNSPLHF

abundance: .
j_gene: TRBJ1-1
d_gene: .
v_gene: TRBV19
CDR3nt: TGTGCCAGTAGTATCGGTGGAGGGATGAACACTGAAGCTTTCTTT
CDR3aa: CASSIGGGMNTEAFF

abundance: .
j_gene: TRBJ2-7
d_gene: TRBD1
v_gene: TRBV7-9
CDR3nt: TGTGCCAGCAGCTATACCGGGACAGGGGAAGACGAGCAGTACTTC
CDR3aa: CASSYTGTGEDEQYF

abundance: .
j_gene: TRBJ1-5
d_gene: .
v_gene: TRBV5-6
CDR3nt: TGTGCCAGCAGCTTGGCCGGGGGCAATCAGCCCCAGCATTTT
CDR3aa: CASSLAGGNQPQHF

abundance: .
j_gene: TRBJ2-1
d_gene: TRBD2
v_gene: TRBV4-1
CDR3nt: TGCGCCAGCAGCCCGACTACTAGCGGGAGTACGGTTTCCTACAATGAGCAGTTCTTC
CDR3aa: CASSPTTSGSTVSYNEQFF

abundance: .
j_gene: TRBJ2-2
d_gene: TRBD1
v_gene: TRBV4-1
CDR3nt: TGCGCCAGCAGCCAAGGGACAGGGTGGACCGGGGAGCTGTTTTTT
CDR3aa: CASSQGTGWTGELFF

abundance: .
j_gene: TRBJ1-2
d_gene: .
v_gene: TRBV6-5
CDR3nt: TGTGCCAGCAGTTCAACAGGGAACTATGGCTACACCTTC
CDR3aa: CASSSTGNYGYTF

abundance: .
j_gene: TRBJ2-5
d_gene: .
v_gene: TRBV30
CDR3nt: TGTGCCTGTTTTAGCGGAAGGGGTCAAGAGACCCAGTACTTC
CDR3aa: CACFSGRGQETQYF

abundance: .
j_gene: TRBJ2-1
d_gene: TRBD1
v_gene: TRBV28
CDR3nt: TGTGCCAGCAGTCTCCCTCGGCGACAGGGTACCTACAATGAGCAGTTCTTC
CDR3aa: CASSLPRRQGTYNEQFF

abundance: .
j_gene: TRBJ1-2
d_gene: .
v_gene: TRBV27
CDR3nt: TGTGCCAGCAGTTTATCGGGGCAGGCCCCCTACACCTTC
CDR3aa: CASSLSGQAPYTF

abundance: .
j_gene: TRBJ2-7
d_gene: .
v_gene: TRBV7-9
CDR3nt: TGTGCCAGCAGCCACCGGGACGGAGGGAGGTACGAGCAGTACTTC
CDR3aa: CASSHRDGGRYEQYF

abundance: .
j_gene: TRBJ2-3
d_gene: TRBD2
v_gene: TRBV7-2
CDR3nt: TGTGCCAGCAGCTCCCCGGGGGGAGATACGCAGTATTTT
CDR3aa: CASSSPGGDTQYF

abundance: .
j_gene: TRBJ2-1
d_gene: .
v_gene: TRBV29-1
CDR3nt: TGCAGCGTTGGAGGAGGAGGCCACAATGAGCAGTTCTTC
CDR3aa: CSVGGGGHNEQFF

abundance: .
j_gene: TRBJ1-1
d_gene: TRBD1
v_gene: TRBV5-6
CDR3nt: TGTGCCAGCAACAGGAACAGGGGGAACACTGAAGCTTTCTTT
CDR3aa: CASNRNRGNTEAFF